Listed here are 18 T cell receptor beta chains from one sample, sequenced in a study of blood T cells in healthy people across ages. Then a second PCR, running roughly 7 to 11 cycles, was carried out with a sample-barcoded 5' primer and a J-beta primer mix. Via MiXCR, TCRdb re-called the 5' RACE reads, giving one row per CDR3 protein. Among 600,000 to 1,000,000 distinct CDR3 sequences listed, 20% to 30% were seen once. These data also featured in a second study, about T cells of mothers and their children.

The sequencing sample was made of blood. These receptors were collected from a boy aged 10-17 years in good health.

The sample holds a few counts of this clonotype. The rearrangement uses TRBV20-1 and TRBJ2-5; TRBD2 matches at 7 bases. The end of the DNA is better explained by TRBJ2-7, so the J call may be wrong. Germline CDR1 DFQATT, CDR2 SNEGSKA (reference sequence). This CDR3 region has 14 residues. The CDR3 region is CSARDQAGLYEQYF. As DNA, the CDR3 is TGCAGTGCTAGAGATCAAGCGGGACTATACGAGCAGTACTTC.

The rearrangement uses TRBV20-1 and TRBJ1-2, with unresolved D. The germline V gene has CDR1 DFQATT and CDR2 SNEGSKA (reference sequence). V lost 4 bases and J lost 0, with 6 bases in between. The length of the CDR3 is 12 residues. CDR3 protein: CSAISANYGYTF. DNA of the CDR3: TGCAGTGCTATTTCAGCTAACTATGGCTACACCTTC.

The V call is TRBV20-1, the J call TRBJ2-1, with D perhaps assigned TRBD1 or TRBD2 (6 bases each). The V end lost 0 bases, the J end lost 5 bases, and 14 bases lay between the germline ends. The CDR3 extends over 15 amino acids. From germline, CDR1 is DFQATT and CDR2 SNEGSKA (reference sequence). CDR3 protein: CSAREGGTLHNEQFF. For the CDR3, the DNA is TGCAGTGCTAGAGAAGGGGGGACCTTACACAATGAGCAGTTCTTC.

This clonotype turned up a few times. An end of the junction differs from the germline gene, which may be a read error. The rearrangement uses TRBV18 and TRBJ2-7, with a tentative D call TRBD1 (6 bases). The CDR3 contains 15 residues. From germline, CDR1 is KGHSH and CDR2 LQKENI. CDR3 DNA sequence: TGTGCCAGCTCACAAATTACAGGGTCATCCTCCGAGCAGTACTTC. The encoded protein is CASSQITGSSSEQYF. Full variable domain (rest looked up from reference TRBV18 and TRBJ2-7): NAGVMQNPRHLVRRRGQEARLRCSPMKGHSHVYWYRQLPEEGLKFMVYLQKENIIDESGMPKERFSAEFPKEGPSILRIQQVVRGDSAAYFCASSQITGSSSEQYFGPGTRLTVT.

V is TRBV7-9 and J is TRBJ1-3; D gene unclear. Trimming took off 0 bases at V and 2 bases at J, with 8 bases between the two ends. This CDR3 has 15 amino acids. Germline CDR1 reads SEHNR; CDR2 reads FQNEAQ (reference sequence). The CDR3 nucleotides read TGTGCCAGCAGCTTAGCCCATGTGCCTGGAAACACCATATATTTT. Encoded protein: CASSLAHVPGNTIYF.

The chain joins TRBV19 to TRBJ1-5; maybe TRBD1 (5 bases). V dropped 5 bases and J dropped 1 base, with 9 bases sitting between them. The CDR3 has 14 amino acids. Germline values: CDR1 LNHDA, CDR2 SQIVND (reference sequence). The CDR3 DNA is TGTGCCAGTAGTTGGGGGTCCAGCAATCAGCCCCAGCATTTT. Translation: CASSWGSSNQPQHF.

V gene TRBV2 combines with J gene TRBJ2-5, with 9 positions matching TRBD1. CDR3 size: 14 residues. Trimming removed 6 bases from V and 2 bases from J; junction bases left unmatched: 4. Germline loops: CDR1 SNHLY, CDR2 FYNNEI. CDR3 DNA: TGTGCCAGCAGACTGGACAGGGGTCAAGAGACCCAGTACTTC. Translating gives CASRLDRGQETQYF.

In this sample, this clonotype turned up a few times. For the CDR3, the DNA is TGTGCCAGCAGCTTAGCCTTTACAGGGGGCGGTGGGTTTGGCACTGAAGCTTTCTTT. This codes for CASSLAFTGGGGFGTEAFF. The rearrangement uses TRBV7-9 and TRBJ1-1; the match to TRBD1 covers 9 bases. This CDR3 comprises 19 residues. The germline gives CDR1 SEHNR, CDR2 FQNEAQ (reference sequence). Trimming took 0 bases from V and 4 from J; bases not matched to a gene: 15. The entire variable domain, with the rest obtained from reference TRBV7-9 and TRBJ1-1, is as follows: DTGVSQNPRHKITKRGQNVTFRCDPISEHNRLYWYRQTLGQGPEFLTYFQNEAQLEKSRLLSDRFSAERPKGSFSTLEIQRTEQGDSAMYLCASSLAFTGGGGFGTEAFFGQGTRLTVV.

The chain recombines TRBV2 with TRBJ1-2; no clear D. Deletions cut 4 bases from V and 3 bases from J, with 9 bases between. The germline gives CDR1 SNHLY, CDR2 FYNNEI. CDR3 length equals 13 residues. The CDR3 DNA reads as TGTGCCAGCAGTGGAGAGTATTACTATGGCTACACCTTC. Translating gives CASSGEYYYGYTF.

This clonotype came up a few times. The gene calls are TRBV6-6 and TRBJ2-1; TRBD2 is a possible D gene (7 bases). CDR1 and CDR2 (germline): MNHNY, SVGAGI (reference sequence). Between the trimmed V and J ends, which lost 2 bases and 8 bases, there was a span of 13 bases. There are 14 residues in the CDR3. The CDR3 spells CASSYQRGGDEQFF. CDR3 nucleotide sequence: TGTGCCAGCAGTTACCAGAGGGGGGGGGATGAGCAGTTCTTC.

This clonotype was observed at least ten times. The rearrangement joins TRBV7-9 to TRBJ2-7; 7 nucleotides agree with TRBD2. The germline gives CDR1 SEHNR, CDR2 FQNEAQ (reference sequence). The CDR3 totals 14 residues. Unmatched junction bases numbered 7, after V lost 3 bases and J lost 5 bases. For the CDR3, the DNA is TGTGCCAGCAGCTTCTCCCGGGAGGAAGACGAGCAGTACTTC. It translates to CASSFSREEDEQYF.

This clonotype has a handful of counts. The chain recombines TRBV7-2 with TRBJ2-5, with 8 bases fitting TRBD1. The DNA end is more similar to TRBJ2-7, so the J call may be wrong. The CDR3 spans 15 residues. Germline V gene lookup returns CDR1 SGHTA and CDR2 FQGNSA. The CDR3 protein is CASSFGQGASYEQYF. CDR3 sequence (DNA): TGTGCCAGCAGCTTTGGACAGGGAGCCTCCTACGAGCAGTACTTC.

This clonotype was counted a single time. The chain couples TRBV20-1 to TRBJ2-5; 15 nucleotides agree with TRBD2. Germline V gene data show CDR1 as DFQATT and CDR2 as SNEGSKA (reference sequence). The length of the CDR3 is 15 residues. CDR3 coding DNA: TGCAGCCGGACTAGCGGGAGGGCCGTGCGGGAGACCCAGTACTTC. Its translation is CSRTSGRAVRETQYF.

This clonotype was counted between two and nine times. As DNA, the CDR3 is TGCGCCAGCAGCCAAGAGCAGGACATGGTGGAGACCCAGTACTTC. The encoded protein is CASSQEQDMVETQYF. This sequence joins TRBV4-1 and TRBJ2-5; perhaps TRBD1 as D (5 bases). In germline, CDR1 is MGHRA, CDR2 YSYEKL. The CDR3 covers 15 residues. V lost 0 bases to trimming and J lost 5 bases, with 13 bases between them.

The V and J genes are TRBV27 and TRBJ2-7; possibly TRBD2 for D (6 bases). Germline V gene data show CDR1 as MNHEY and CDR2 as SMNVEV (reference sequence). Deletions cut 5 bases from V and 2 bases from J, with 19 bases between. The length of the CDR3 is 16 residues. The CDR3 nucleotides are TGTGCCAGCAGTGACCCGACAGCGACTAGACCCTACGAGCAGTACTTC. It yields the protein CASSDPTATRPYEQYF.

Written as DNA, the CDR3 is TGTGCCAGCAGCTCCTCGAGGGGGCCTCTGAACACTGAAGCTTTCTTT. This translates into CASSSSRGPLNTEAFF. This rearrangement joins TRBV11-2 to TRBJ1-1; TRBD1 aligns across 7 bases. From germline, CDR1 is SGHAT and CDR2 FQNNGV. With V trimmed by 4 bases and J by 0 bases, 8 bases remained unmatched. The CDR3 totals 16 residues.

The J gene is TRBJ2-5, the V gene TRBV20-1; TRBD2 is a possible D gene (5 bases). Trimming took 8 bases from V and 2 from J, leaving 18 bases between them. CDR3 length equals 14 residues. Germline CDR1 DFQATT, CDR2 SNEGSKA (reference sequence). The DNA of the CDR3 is TGCAGTCCCCTTGGGGAGTCGCGACAAGAGACCCAGTACTTC. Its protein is CSPLGESRQETQYF.

CDR3 protein: CASSFQRLEAFF. For the CDR3, the DNA is TGTGCCAGCAGTTTTCAGCGCCTTGAAGCTTTCTTT. V usage is TRBV12-3 or TRBV12-4 and J usage is TRBJ1-1; D gene uncertain. The CDR3 covers 12 residues. Trimming left V 3 bases short and J 7 bases short, with 9 bases between.